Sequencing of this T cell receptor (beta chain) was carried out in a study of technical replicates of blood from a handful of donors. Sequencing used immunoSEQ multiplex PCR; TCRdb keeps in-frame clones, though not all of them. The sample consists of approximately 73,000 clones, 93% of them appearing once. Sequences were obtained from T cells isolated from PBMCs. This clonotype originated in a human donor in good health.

The CDR3 DNA sequence: TGTGCCAGCAGCGGGACTAGCGGATACTACGAGCAGTACTTC. This gives the protein CASSGTSGYYEQYF. J is TRBJ2-7 and V is TRBV9; 10 bases are a match to TRBD2. This CDR3 has 14 amino acids. Trimming removed 3 bases from V and 3 bases from J; junction bases left unmatched: 3. Germline CDR1 SGDLS, CDR2 YYNGEE.